This T cell receptor beta chain was sequenced during a study of CD4+ T cells in melanoma. The method was immunoSEQ multiplex PCR; TCRdb's version includes in-frame clones alone and lacks a portion of them. Seen here are 13,000 to 15,000 clones, around 70% observed once, and the top ten hold under 13%. A note on this clone: What it binds is not known.

The CDR3 contains 17 residues. The V end lost 0 bases, the J end lost 1 base, and 16 bases lay between the germline ends. Per germline, CDR1 SGHNT and CDR2 YYREEE (reference sequence). Findings of the study overall: In melanoma, neoantigen-specific CD4+ T cells reportedly differed in differentiation state. A reported correlation linked neoantigen-specific CD4+ T cells to CD8+, macrophage and B cell function.

The source of this sequence is a human donor with melanoma. The chain combines TRBV5-4 with TRBJ1-1; D is perhaps TRBD1 (5 bases). Source material: cells from a culture (not recorded whether cultured in vitro). The chain's CDR3 is CASSLVYGGTGNTEAFF. CDR3 DNA: TGTGCCAGCAGCTTGGTATACGGCGGGACGGGGAACACTGAAGCTTTCTTT. The variable domain in full, with the rest retrieved from reference TRBV5-4 and TRBJ1-1, is ETGVTQSPTHLIKTRGQQVTLRCSSQSGHNTVSWYQQALGQGPQFIFQYYREEENGRGNFPPRFSGLQFPNYSSELNVNALELDDSALYLCASSLVYGGTGNTEAFFGQGTRLTVV.